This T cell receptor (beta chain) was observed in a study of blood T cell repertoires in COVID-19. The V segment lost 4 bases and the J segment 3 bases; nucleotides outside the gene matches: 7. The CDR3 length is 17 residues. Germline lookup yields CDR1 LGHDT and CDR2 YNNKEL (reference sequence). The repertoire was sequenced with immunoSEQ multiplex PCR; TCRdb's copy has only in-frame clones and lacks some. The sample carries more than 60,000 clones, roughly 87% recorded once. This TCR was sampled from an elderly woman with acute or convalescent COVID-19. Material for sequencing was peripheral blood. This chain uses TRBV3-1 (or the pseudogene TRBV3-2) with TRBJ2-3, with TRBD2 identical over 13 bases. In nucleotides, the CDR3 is TGTGCCAGCAGCCCAACCTGGACTAGCGGGAGTACAGATACGCAGTATTTT. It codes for CASSPTWTSGSTDTQYF.